This TCR beta chain was found in a study of blood T cell repertoires in COVID-19. In the study overall: Collection of acute and convalescent COVID-19 samples took place in the United States, Italy and Spain.

Assay: immunoSEQ multiplex PCR; the TCRdb copy retains only in-frame clones and omits some. The sample has roughly 340,000 clones; around nine tenths are singletons. This CDR3 has 18 amino acids. V lost 1 base to trimming and J lost 8 bases, with 23 bases between them. Germline V lookup: CDR1 SGHTA, CDR2 FQGNSA. The chain employs TRBV7-2 and TRBJ1-4; D remains ambiguous. This TCR derives from a woman between 18 and 29 years old who had recovered from COVID-19. Sequencing input: peripheral blood. The CDR3 coding sequence is TGTGCCAGCAGCTTAGTCCTAGTGGAGGGAAGGAATAACGAAAAACTGTTTTTT. It is translated as CASSLVLVEGRNNEKLFF.